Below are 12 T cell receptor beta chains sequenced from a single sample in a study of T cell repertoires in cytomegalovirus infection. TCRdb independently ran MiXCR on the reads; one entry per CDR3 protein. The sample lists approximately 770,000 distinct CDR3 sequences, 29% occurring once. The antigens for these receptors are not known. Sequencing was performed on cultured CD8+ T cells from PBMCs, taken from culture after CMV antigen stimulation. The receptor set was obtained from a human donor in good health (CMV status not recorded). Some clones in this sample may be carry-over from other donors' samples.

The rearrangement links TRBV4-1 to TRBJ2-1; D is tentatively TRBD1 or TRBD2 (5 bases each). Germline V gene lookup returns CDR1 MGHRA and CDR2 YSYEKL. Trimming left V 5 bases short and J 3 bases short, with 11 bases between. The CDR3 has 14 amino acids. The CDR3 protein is CASSTRGGYNEQFF. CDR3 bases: TGCGCCAGCAGCACCCGGGGCGGCTACAATGAGCAGTTCTTC.

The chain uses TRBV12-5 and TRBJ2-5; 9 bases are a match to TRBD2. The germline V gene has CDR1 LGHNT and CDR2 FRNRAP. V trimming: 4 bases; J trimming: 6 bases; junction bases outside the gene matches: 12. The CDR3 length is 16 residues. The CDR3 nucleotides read TGTGCTAGTGGTTGGGGACTAGCCGGGGCACAAAAGACCCAGTACTTC. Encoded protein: CASGWGLAGAQKTQYF. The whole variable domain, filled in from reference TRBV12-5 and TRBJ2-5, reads DARVTQTPRHKVTEMGQEVTMRCQPILGHNTVFWYRQTMMQGLELLAYFRNRAPLDDSGMPKDRFSAEMPDATLATLKIQPSEPRDSAVYFCASGWGLAGAQKTQYFGPGTRLLVL.

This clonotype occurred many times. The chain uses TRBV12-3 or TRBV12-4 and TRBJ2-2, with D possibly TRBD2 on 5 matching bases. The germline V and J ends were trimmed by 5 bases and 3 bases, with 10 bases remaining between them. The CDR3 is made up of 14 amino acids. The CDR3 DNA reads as TGTGCCAGCAGTACTCGGGGTCACACCGGGGAGCTGTTTTTT. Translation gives CASSTRGHTGELFF.

The CDR3 protein is CSANQNGGSQETQYF. The CDR3 region has the DNA TGCAGTGCTAATCAAAACGGGGGAAGCCAAGAGACCCAGTACTTC. The chain joins TRBV20-1 to TRBJ2-5; D perhaps matches TRBD2 (6 bases). Germline V gene data show CDR1 as DFQATT and CDR2 as SNEGSKA (reference sequence). The CDR3 is 15 amino acids. V was trimmed by 4 bases and J by 1 base, leaving 16 bases between them.

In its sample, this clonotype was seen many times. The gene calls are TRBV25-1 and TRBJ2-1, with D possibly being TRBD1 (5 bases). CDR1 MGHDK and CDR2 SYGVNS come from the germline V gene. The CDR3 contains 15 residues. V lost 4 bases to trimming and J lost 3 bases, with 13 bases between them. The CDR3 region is CASSVSRGIYNEQFF. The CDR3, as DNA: TGTGCCAGCAGTGTCTCAAGGGGAATCTACAATGAGCAGTTCTTC.

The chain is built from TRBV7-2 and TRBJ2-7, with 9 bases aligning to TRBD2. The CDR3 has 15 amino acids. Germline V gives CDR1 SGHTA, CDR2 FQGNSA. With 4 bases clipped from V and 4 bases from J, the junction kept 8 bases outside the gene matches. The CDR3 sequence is CASSSRVAGVYEQYV. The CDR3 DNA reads TGTGCCAGCAGCTCCCGGGTAGCGGGGGTATACGAGCAGTACGTC.

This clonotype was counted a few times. CDR3 protein: CSAPGPLIVNEQFF. CDR3 sequence (DNA): TGCAGTGCTCCCGGGCCACTCATCGTCAATGAGCAGTTCTTC. J is TRBJ2-1 and V is TRBV20-1; D gene ambiguous. V lost 5 bases and J 6 bases, leaving 17 bases between the germline ends. Germline loops: CDR1 DFQATT, CDR2 SNEGSKA (reference sequence). The CDR3 has 14 amino acids.

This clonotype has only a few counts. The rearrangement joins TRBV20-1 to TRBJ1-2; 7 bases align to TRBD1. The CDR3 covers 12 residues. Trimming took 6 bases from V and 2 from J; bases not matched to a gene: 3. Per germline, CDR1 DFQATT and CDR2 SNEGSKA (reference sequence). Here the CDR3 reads CSAPTGNYGYTF. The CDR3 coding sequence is TGCAGTGCCCCGACAGGGAACTATGGCTACACCTTC.

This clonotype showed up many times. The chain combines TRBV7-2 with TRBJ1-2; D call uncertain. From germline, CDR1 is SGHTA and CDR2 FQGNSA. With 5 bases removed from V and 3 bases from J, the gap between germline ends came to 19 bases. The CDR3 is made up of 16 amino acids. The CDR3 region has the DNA TGTGCCAGCAGCCCTACCTCTTTAGGGATTTACTATGGCTACACCTTC. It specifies CASSPTSLGIYYGYTF.

The CDR3 DNA reads as TGTGCCACCAGCAGAGACGCAAATAATCAGCCCCAGCATTTT. It specifies CATSRDANNQPQHF. V gene TRBV15 combines with J gene TRBJ1-5; D unresolved. The CDR3 length is 14 residues. Germline values: CDR1 LNHNV, CDR2 YYDKDF (reference sequence). V was clipped by 0 bases and J by 4 bases, with 7 bases between them.

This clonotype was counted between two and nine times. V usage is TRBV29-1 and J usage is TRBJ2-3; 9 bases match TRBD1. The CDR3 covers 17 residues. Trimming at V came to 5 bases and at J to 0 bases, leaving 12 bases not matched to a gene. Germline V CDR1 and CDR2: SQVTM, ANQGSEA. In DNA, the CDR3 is TGCAGCGTTTCAGGGGGACAGGGAGATTCTAGCACAGATACGCAGTATTTT. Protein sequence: CSVSGGQGDSSTDTQYF.

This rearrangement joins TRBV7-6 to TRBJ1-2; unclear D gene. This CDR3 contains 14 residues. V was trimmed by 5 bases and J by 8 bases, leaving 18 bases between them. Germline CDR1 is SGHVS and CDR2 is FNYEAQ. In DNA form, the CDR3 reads TGTGCCAGCAGCCCGTCTGCATGGGAAGGAGGCTACACCTTC. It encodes CASSPSAWEGGYTF.